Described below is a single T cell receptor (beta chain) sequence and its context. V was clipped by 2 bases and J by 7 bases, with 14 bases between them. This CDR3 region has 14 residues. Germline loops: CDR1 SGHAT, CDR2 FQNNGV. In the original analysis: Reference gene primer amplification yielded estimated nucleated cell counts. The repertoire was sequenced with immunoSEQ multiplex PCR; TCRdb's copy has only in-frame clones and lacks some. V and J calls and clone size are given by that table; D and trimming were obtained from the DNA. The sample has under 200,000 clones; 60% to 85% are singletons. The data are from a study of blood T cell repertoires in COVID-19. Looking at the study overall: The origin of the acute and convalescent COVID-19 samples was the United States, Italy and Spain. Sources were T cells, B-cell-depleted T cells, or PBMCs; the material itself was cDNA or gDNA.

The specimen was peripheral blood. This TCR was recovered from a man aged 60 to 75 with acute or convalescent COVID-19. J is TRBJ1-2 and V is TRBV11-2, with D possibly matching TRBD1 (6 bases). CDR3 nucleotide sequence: TGTGCCAGCAGCTTACAGCTCAGGGGAATTGGCTACACCTTC. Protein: CASSLQLRGIGYTF.